This T cell receptor (beta chain) was found in a study of response to subunit inactivated influenza vaccine. Study-level findings and limits: The authors suggested that few new T cells are recruited per seasonal influenza vaccination.

This clonotype was counted between two and nine times. What it binds is unknown. One entry per CDR3 protein results from TCRdb running MiXCR on the RT-PCR reads. The sample lists about 500,000 distinct CDR3 sequences; roughly 13% were seen once. Germline CDR1 reads SNHLY; CDR2 reads FYNNEI. Germline trimming cut 3 bases from V and 6 bases from J; bases unmatched to any gene: 5. The CDR3 extends over 16 amino acids. This clonotype originated in a middle-aged man who received an inactivated influenza vaccine. The V gene is TRBV2, the J gene TRBJ2-1; 13 bases are a match to TRBD2. Source: PBMCs from blood, taken about 40 days after vaccination. CDR3 residues: CASSDRTSGSVNEQFF. Here the CDR3 DNA reads TGTGCCAGCAGTGATCGGACTAGCGGGAGCGTCAATGAGCAGTTCTTC.